The 32 T cell receptor beta chains below come from one sample, sequenced in a study of Tregs in tolerant kidney transplant recipients. Here immunoSEQ multiplex PCR was the method, and the copy in TCRdb shows in-frame clones only, minus some. This sample's clone table lists about 30,000 clones. This specimen consisted of CD8+ T cells from blood, obtained before the transplant. Receptors were obtained from a human donor who received a combined kidney and bone marrow transplant.

Note on this clone: Read coverage stops 3 residues before the CDR3 terminus; the germline J gene supplies the remainder. The V and J genes are TRBV30 and TRBJ2-2; no reliable D call. Trimming stripped 0 bases from V and 3 bases from J, with 8 bases between. Looked up from germline, CDR1 is GTSNPN and CDR2 is SVGIG (reference sequence). The CDR3 consists of 14 residues. The sequenced part of the CDR3 DNA is TGTGCCTGGAGTGTAATAATTGACACCGGGGAG. Protein: CAWSVIIDTGE. The whole CDR3 is CAWSVIIDTGELFF.

Concerning this clone itself: The sequenced fragment ends 3 residues before the CDR3 boundary, so the rest is inferred from the germline J gene. The chain employs TRBV29-1 and TRBJ2-7; a weak D match, TRBD2 (7 bases). Trimming shortened V by 4 bases and J by 6 bases, and 31 bases separated the two germline ends. The germline V gene encodes CDR1 SQVTM and CDR2 ANQGSEA. This CDR3 spans 18 amino acids. CDR3: CSVGGQTFPGRGGLEQYF. The sequenced part of the CDR3 DNA is TGCAGCGTTGGGGGTCAAACTTTTCCGGGACGCGGGGGCCTCGAG.

Remarks on this clone: Read coverage stops 3 residues before the CDR3 terminus; the germline J gene supplies the remainder. The V call is TRBV19, the J call TRBJ2-3; the D is unclear. Germline lookup yields CDR1 LNHDA and CDR2 SQIVND (reference sequence). V lost 5 bases and J lost 0, with 6 bases in between. CDR3 length: 13 residues. Partial CDR3 DNA: TGTGCCAGTAGTCTCACTAGCACAGATACG. Amino acids: CASSLTSTDT. The whole CDR3 sequence is CASSLTSTDTQYF.

Comment on this clone: The CDR3 extends 3 residues past the end of the read, so its final part is completed from the germline J gene. The chain carries TRBV11-2 and TRBJ2-3, with TRBD1 as a possible D gene (6 bases). In germline, CDR1 is SGHAT, CDR2 FQNNGV. Trimming left V 3 bases short and J 4 bases short, with 14 bases between. This CDR3 is 15 amino acids long. CDR3 DNA, as far as it was read: TGTGCCAGCAGCTTCGGGCAGGGGACGGCAGATACG. Protein: CASSFGQGTADT. The full CDR3 reads CASSFGQGTADTQYF.

As concerns this clone: The sequence runs out 3 residues before the end of the CDR3; the remainder is reconstructed from the germline J gene. This chain links TRBV20-1 with TRBJ2-5; perhaps TRBD2 as D (6 bases). The length of the CDR3 is 15 residues. From germline, CDR1 is DFQATT and CDR2 SNEGSKA (reference sequence). V lost 3 bases, J lost 5 bases, and 19 bases lay in between. CDR3: CSARRDRGGMETQYF. The CDR3 bases that were read are TGCAGTGCTAGGAGGGATAGGGGAGGTATGGAGACC.

A word on this clone: Read sequence stops 3 residues before the CDR3 end, and the germline J gene provides the missing end. The rearrangement links TRBV6-1 to TRBJ1-1; 10 nucleotides line up with TRBD1. The germline V gene encodes CDR1 MNHNS and CDR2 SASEGT. With 3 bases clipped from V and 7 bases from J, the junction kept 5 bases outside the gene matches. The CDR3 extends over 14 amino acids. The sequenced CDR3 bases are TGTGCCAGCAGTGACAGACAGGGGGCGAGTGAA. It codes for CASSDRQGASE. The entire CDR3 protein is CASSDRQGASEAFF.

Of note for this clone: The CDR3 goes on 3 residues after the read ends, and that part is filled in from the germline J gene. V usage is TRBV13 and J usage is TRBJ2-3; D is perhaps TRBD1 (7 bases). This CDR3 comprises 15 residues. The V and J ends lost 0 bases and 5 bases respectively, with 12 bases between them. Germline assignment: CDR1 PRHDT and CDR2 FYEKMQ (reference sequence). CDR3 amino acids: CASSLGEGAEDTQYF. The DNA read from the CDR3 is TGTGCCAGCAGCTTAGGGGAGGGGGCTGAAGATACG.

Regarding this clone: Coverage ceases 3 residues before the CDR3 finishes, and the germline J gene fills in the end. The chain combines TRBV7-2 with TRBJ2-3, with 7 bases identical to TRBD2. The CDR3 sequence is 14 residues long. Unmatched junction bases numbered 7, after V lost 4 bases and J lost 6 bases. The V gene's germline CDR1 is SGHTA and CDR2 FQGNSA. The CDR3 region is CASSSGLGLDTQYF. Partial CDR3 DNA: TGTGCCAGCAGCTCCGGACTAGGCTTGGATACG.

Remarks on this clone: The read finishes 3 residues shy of the CDR3 end, and the germline J gene is used to complete it. The V and J genes are TRBV7-9 and TRBJ1-4; D gene ambiguous. From germline, CDR1 is SEHNR and CDR2 FQNEAQ (reference sequence). The CDR3 runs 15 residues. Trimming removed 5 bases at V and 0 bases at J, with 10 bases between. CDR3: CASSPIVATNEKLFF. CDR3 DNA (partial): TGTGCCAGCAGCCCAATAGTCGCAACTAATGAAAAA.

Comment on this clone: The read ends 3 residues shy of where the CDR3 ends; the end is completed using the germline J gene. V and J are TRBV7-9 and TRBJ2-7, with a weak D call TRBD1 (5 bases). CDR1 is SEHNR and CDR2 is FQNEAQ in the germline V gene (reference sequence). The CDR3 is 15 amino acids. Trimming left V 2 bases short and J 0 bases short, with 11 bases between. CDR3 protein: CASSLKGASSYEQYF. The sequenced CDR3 bases are TGTGCCAGCAGCTTAAAAGGGGCGAGCTCCTACGAG.

Note on this clone: With the read ending 3 residues before the CDR3 end, the germline J gene is used to fill in that end. The chain is built from TRBV6-1 and TRBJ1-2, with TRBD1 identical over 9 bases. The J segment lost 7 bases and the V segment lost 4 bases, leaving 13 bases of the junction unmatched. The CDR3 has 16 amino acids. Germline V CDR1 and CDR2: MNHNS, SASEGT. CDR3 DNA, as far as it was read: TGTGCCAGCAGTGGGGCCTCAGGGACAGGGATTGTTGGC. Protein: CASSGASGTGIVG. The CDR3, in full, reads CASSGASGTGIVGYTF.

As concerns this clone: The read comes to an end 3 residues before the CDR3 does, leaving the germline J gene to fill in the end. The chain links TRBV27 to TRBJ2-7; D remains unclear. CDR1 and CDR2 from the germline V gene are MNHEY and SMNVEV (reference sequence). Trimming left V 4 bases short and J 2 bases short, with 3 bases between. The CDR3 extends over 11 amino acids. The CDR3 reads CASSSAYEQYF. CDR3 DNA, as far as it was read: TGTGCCAGCAGTTCCGCCTACGAG.

Turning to this clone: The read is 3 residues too short to cover the CDR3 end, so that end is filled in from the germline J gene. The chain carries TRBV7-2 and TRBJ2-7; perhaps TRBD2 as D (7 bases). The CDR3 is 14 residues long. CDR1 is SGHTA, CDR2 FQGNSA, per germline. Trimming removed 3 bases from V and 2 bases from J, with 11 bases in between. CDR3 bases read: TGTGCCAGCAGCTTCGGGGGGACACCCTACGAG. It codes for CASSFGGTPYE. The CDR3 in its entirety is CASSFGGTPYEQYF.

A note on this clone: Read sequence stops 3 residues before the CDR3 end, and the germline J gene provides the missing end. This sequence joins TRBV18 and TRBJ1-5, with TRBD1 identical over 7 bases. Germline-derived CDR1 and CDR2 are KGHSH and LQKENI. The V gene end was trimmed by 4 bases and the J gene end by 0 bases; junction bases not matched to a gene: 6. The CDR3 covers 16 residues. CDR3 protein: CASSRSGTDSNQPQHF. The part of the CDR3 DNA that was read is TGTGCCAGCTCACGCAGCGGGACAGATAGCAATCAGCCC.

A word on this clone: With the read ending 3 residues before the CDR3 end, the germline J gene is used to fill in that end. This chain uses TRBV20-1 with TRBJ1-1; D is perhaps TRBD1 (5 bases). V was trimmed by 1 base and J by 7 bases, leaving 10 bases between them. This CDR3 spans 12 amino acids. Germline loops: CDR1 DFQATT, CDR2 SNEGSKA (reference sequence). Incomplete CDR3 DNA: TGCAGTGCTAGAGGACAGACCCTTGAA. This encodes CSARGQTLE. The whole CDR3 protein reads CSARGQTLEAFF.

To note about this clone: The read ends 3 residues shy of where the CDR3 ends; the end is completed using the germline J gene. This rearrangement joins TRBV20-1 to TRBJ2-7, with D perhaps TRBD2 (6 bases). The CDR3 spans 14 residues. Trimming stripped 5 bases from V and 2 bases from J, with 16 bases between. Germline V CDR1 and CDR2: DFQATT, SNEGSKA (reference sequence). Incomplete CDR3 DNA: TGCAGTGCTCGGGACCCTAGCGAGGCCTACGAG. Its translation: CSARDPSEAYE. The entire CDR3 protein reads CSARDPSEAYEQYF.

Points on this clone: Other DNA sequences from this sample encode an identical CDR3 as well. The CDR3 bases that were read are TGTGCCAGCTCCCGGTCTGTCGGCCCAGGGGAGACC. Translation gives CASSRSVGPGET. In full, the CDR3 reads CASSRSVGPGETQYF. V and J are TRBV18 and TRBJ2-5; possible D gene TRBD1, 5 bases. The CDR3 is cut off 3 residues early in the read; its end comes from the germline J gene. This CDR3 spans 15 amino acids. V was shortened by 6 bases and J by 5 bases, with 19 bases between the two germline ends. Germline CDR1 is KGHSH and CDR2 is LQKENI.

Worth noting for this clone: The read ends 3 residues shy of where the CDR3 ends; the end is completed using the germline J gene. The V call is TRBV7-6, the J call TRBJ2-7; 7 bases are a match to TRBD1. J lost 5 bases, V lost 1 base, and 2 bases had no gene match. The germline CDR1 and CDR2 sequences are SGHVS and FNYEAQ. The CDR3 contains 13 residues. The sequenced CDR3 bases are TGTGCCAGCAGCTTAGGGACAGGTCACGAG. Translating it yields CASSLGTGHE. The CDR3 reads in full as CASSLGTGHEQYF.

For this clone: The sequence runs out 3 residues before the end of the CDR3; the remainder is reconstructed from the germline J gene. V gene TRBV16 combines with J gene TRBJ2-1, with D possibly TRBD2 on 6 matching bases. CDR3 size: 12 residues. V lost 4 bases to trimming and J lost 8 bases, with 9 bases between them. From germline, CDR1 is KGHSY and CDR2 FQNENV. The sequenced part of the CDR3 DNA is TGTGCCAGCAGCCGGGACTTCGATGAG. It codes for CASSRDFDE. The whole CDR3 reads CASSRDFDEQFF.

A remark on this clone: The read terminates 3 residues ahead of where the CDR3 ends, so the germline J gene completes it. The genes are TRBV6-2 or TRBV6-3 and TRBJ2-2; 10 bases map to TRBD2. Per germline, CDR1 MNHEY and CDR2 SVGEGT. V trimming: 0 bases; J trimming: 6 bases; junction bases outside the gene matches: 1. The CDR3 has 15 residues. The DNA read from the CDR3 is TGTGCCAGCAGTTACTCAAGCGGGAGGGCCGGGGAG. Amino acids: CASSYSSGRAGE. The CDR3 reads in full as CASSYSSGRAGELFF.

Note on this clone: The read is 3 residues too short to cover the CDR3 end, so that end is filled in from the germline J gene. This chain links TRBV9 with TRBJ2-7; TRBD2 agrees at 10 bases. CDR1 and CDR2 (germline): SGDLS, YYNGEE. V shed 0 bases and J 5 bases; nucleotides not matched to a gene: 5. This CDR3 contains 15 residues. The CDR3 is CASSVGPSGSHEQYF. The covered CDR3 bases are TGTGCCAGCAGCGTAGGGCCTAGCGGGAGCCACGAG.

Comments on this clone: Read data end 3 residues before the CDR3 end; the end is taken from the germline J gene. Other DNA sequences within the sample encode an identical CDR3. J is TRBJ1-5 and V is TRBV30, with 9 positions matching TRBD1. The CDR3 is 15 amino acids. Germline CDR1 GTSNPN, CDR2 SVGIG (reference sequence). V lost 1 base to trimming and J lost 2 bases; unmatched junction nucleotides: 3. CDR3 sequence reads: CAWSAGQGGNQPQHF. CDR3 DNA, as far as it was read: TGTGCCTGGAGTGCGGGACAGGGAGGCAATCAGCCC. The variable domain in full, completed from reference TRBV30 and TRBJ1-5, reads SQTIHQWPATLVQPVGSPLSLECTVEGTSNPNLYWYRQAAGRGLQLLFYSVGIGQISSEVPQNLSASRPQDRQFILSSKKLLLSDSGFYLCAWSAGQGGNQPQHFGDGTRLSIL.

About this clone itself: The observed sequence ends 3 residues before the CDR3 terminus, with the missing tail filled in from the germline J gene. The chain links TRBV7-3 to TRBJ2-4, with 9 bases matching TRBD1. CDR1 SGHTA and CDR2 FQGTGA come from the germline V gene. Trimming removed 5 bases from V and 5 bases from J; junction bases left unmatched: 4. The CDR3 covers 14 residues. The part of the CDR3 DNA that was read is TGTGCCAGCAGCCTGGGACAGGGTGAAAACATT. It specifies CASSLGQGENI. The CDR3 in its entirety is CASSLGQGENIQYF.

As for this clone: Read coverage stops 3 residues before the CDR3 terminus; the germline J gene supplies the remainder. The rearrangement uses TRBV19 and TRBJ1-2; TRBD1 might be the D (5 bases). Germline V gives CDR1 LNHDA, CDR2 SQIVND (reference sequence). CDR3 length: 12 residues. Trimming removed 8 bases at V and 1 base at J, with 8 bases between. CDR3 region: CASWDFNYGYTF. The sequenced part of the CDR3 DNA is TGTGCCAGTTGGGACTTTAACTATGGC.

With respect to this clone: The read ends 3 residues early relative to the CDR3; the germline J gene fills the gap. The rearrangement uses TRBV7-3 and TRBJ1-1, with D possibly matching TRBD1 (6 bases). This CDR3 region has 15 residues. V was clipped by 5 bases and J by 1 base, with 14 bases between them. Germline V gene sequence: CDR1 SGHTA, CDR2 FQGTGA. CDR3 residues: CASSRVRGQNTEAFF. The CDR3 bases that were read are TGTGCCAGCAGCCGGGTGCGGGGGCAGAACACTGAA.

In regard to this clone: The read terminates 3 residues before the CDR3 end, so the remaining end is supplied by the germline J gene. The V and J genes are TRBV19 and TRBJ1-5, with TRBD1 matching 7 bases. This CDR3 comprises 15 residues. Unmatched junction bases numbered 7, after V lost 3 bases and J lost 5 bases. The germline CDR1 and CDR2 sequences are LNHDA and SQIVND (reference sequence). This CDR3 reads CASSIRGGADQPQHF. The sequenced CDR3 bases are TGTGCCAGTAGTATCCGAGGGGGCGCAGATCAGCCC.

As regards this clone: The missing CDR3 end, 3 residues past where the read stops, is filled in from the germline J gene. V and J are TRBV7-8 and TRBJ1-1; perhaps TRBD1 as D (6 bases). V was trimmed by 5 bases and J by 7 bases, leaving 20 bases between them. CDR3 length: 15 residues. Looked up from germline, CDR1 is SGHVS and CDR2 is FQNEAQ. The CDR3 sequence is CASSITSRGADEAFF. The part of the CDR3 DNA that was read is TGTGCCAGCAGCATCACATCCAGGGGAGCCGATGAA.

A word on this clone: Sequencing ends 3 residues short of the CDR3 end; the germline J gene provides the rest. This rearrangement joins TRBV10-1 to TRBJ2-7; D is unresolved. V was cut by 4 bases and J by 2 bases, with 9 bases left in between. Germline V CDR1 and CDR2: WNHNN, SYGVQD (reference sequence). The CDR3 is made up of 13 amino acids. The sequenced part of the CDR3 DNA is TGCGCCAGCAGTGGACATTCAACCTACGAG. It translates to CASSGHSTYE. From start to end, the CDR3 is CASSGHSTYEQYF.

Comment on this clone: The read terminates 3 residues before the CDR3 end, so the remaining end is supplied by the germline J gene. The chain has TRBV29-1 and TRBJ2-2, with a weak D call TRBD1 (6 bases). Trimming left V 7 bases short and J 6 bases short, with 12 bases between. The CDR3 consists of 12 residues. The germline gives CDR1 SQVTM, CDR2 ANQGSEA. The sequenced CDR3 bases are TGCAGCGCAGGGGAACGACCCGGGGAG. Translation: CSAGERPGE. The full CDR3 protein is CSAGERPGELFF.

Remarks on this clone: Read data end 3 residues before the CDR3 end; the end is taken from the germline J gene. The chain couples TRBV5-1 to TRBJ2-7, with 8 bases aligning to TRBD1. V lost 0 bases, J lost 6 bases, and 8 bases stayed unmatched. The V gene's germline CDR1 is SGHRS and CDR2 YFSETQ. This CDR3 region has 15 residues. CDR3 bases read: TGCGCCAGCAGCTTGGCCCCGGACAGGGATCGCGAG. It encodes CASSLAPDRDRE. The CDR3, in full, reads CASSLAPDRDREQYF.

In the case of this clone: The missing CDR3 end, 3 residues past where the read stops, is filled in from the germline J gene. The chain is built from TRBV2 and TRBJ2-1; 8 nucleotides line up with TRBD1. Germline V CDR1 and CDR2: SNHLY, FYNNEI. The CDR3 is made up of 15 amino acids. V shed 4 bases and J 2 bases; nucleotides not matched to a gene: 4. CDR3 bases read: TGTGCCAGCAGTGCGGGACAGGTGACCTACAATGAG. Its translation is CASSAGQVTYNE. The whole CDR3 sequence is CASSAGQVTYNEQFF.

For this clone: With the read ending 3 residues before the CDR3 end, the germline J gene is used to fill in that end. The chain links TRBV2 to TRBJ1-5; no clear D gene. Trimming cost V 7 bases and J 0 bases, with 10 bases left between them. The CDR3 sequence is 14 residues long. In germline, CDR1 is SNHLY, CDR2 FYNNEI. CDR3 DNA, as far as it was read: TGTGCCAGCAAGGGCCCCGCTAGCAATCAGCCC. Its translation is CASKGPASNQP. The full-length CDR3 reads as CASKGPASNQPQHF. The whole variable domain, remainder taken from reference TRBV2 and TRBJ1-5, is EPEVTQTPSHQVTQMGQEVILRCVPISNHLYFYWYRQILGQKVEFLVSFYNNEISEKSEIFDDQFSVERPDGSNFTLKIRSTKLEDSAMYFCASKGPASNQPQHFGDGTRLSIL.